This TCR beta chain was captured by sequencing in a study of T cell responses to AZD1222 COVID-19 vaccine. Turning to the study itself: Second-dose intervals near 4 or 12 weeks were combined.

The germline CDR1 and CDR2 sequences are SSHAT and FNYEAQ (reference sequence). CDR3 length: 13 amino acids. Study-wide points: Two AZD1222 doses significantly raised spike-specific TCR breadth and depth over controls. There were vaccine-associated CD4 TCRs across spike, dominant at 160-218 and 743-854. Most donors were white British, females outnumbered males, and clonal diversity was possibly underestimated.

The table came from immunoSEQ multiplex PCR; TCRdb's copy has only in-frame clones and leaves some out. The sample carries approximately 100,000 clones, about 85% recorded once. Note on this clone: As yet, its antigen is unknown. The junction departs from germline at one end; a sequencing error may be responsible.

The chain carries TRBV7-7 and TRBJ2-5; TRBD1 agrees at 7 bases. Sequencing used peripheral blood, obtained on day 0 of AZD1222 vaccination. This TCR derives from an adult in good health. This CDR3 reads CASSRDSKETQYF. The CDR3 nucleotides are TGTGCTAGCAGCCGGGACAGTAAAGAGACCCAGTACTTC.